The 6 T cell receptor beta chains below all came from one sample that was sequenced in a study of T cells after yellow fever vaccination. TCRdb analysed the 5' RACE reads with MiXCR anew, one entry per CDR3 protein. In the table there are 95,000 to 150,000 distinct CDR3 sequences, around 15% of which are singletons. The starting material was CD8+ T cells sorted from PBMCs, obtained 5 days after the yellow fever booster vaccination. The receptors originated from a man younger than 30 who received the YFV17D yellow fever vaccine.

The J gene is TRBJ1-2, the V gene TRBV24-1, with D possibly being TRBD1 (5 bases). Trimming pared 2 bases from V and 6 bases from J, leaving 15 bases between. The CDR3 runs 15 residues. Germline values: CDR1 KGHDR, CDR2 SFDVKD. The CDR3 DNA reads TGTGCCACCAGTGATTCGAGCCCTTCGGGGGATGGCTACACCTTC. This codes for CATSDSSPSGDGYTF.

V is TRBV29-1 and J is TRBJ1-1; TRBD1 is a possible D gene (6 bases). Per germline, CDR1 SQVTM and CDR2 ANQGSEA. The CDR3 totals 12 residues. V was clipped by 7 bases and J by 3 bases, with 12 bases between them. DNA for the CDR3: TGCAGCGCTATGGACAGTCACACTGAAGCTTTCTTT. Amino acid sequence: CSAMDSHTEAFF.

The chain joins TRBV27 to TRBJ2-2, with 10 bases matching TRBD2. V was clipped by 6 bases and J by 10 bases; unmatched bases: 8. The CDR3 extends over 14 amino acids. The germline gives CDR1 MNHEY, CDR2 SMNVEV (reference sequence). DNA for the CDR3: TGTGCCAGCAGGCGAGCGGGACTAGCGACGGAGCTGTTTTTT. Residues: CASRRAGLATELFF.

This clonotype was seen more than once but under ten times. This chain uses TRBV4-1 with TRBJ1-6, with D uncertain. Trimming took off 1 base at V and 10 bases at J, with 17 bases between the two ends. Germline CDR1 is MGHRA and CDR2 is YSYEKL. There are 16 residues in the CDR3. The chain's CDR3 is CASSQGSPHGSSPLHF. The DNA of the CDR3 is TGCGCCAGCAGCCAAGGATCTCCACACGGCTCCTCACCCCTCCACTTT.

The rearrangement joins TRBV4-3 to TRBJ2-6, with D possibly TRBD1 on 5 matching bases. Trimming left V 0 bases short and J 2 bases short, with 11 bases between. The CDR3 is made up of 17 amino acids. Looked up from germline, CDR1 is LGHNA and CDR2 is YSLEER. The CDR3 protein is CASSQDYAGTGANVLTF. The CDR3 DNA reads as TGCGCCAGCAGCCAAGATTATGCAGGGACTGGGGCCAACGTCCTGACTTTC.

The J gene is TRBJ1-1, the V gene TRBV4-2, with TRBD1 as a possible D gene (5 bases). The germline gives CDR1 LGHNA, CDR2 YNFKEQ. This CDR3 has 13 amino acids. Trimming left V 0 bases short and J 6 bases short, with 8 bases between. In DNA form, the CDR3 reads TGTGCCAGCAGCCAAGATGGGACCCCTGAAGCTTTCTTT. This encodes CASSQDGTPEAFF.